The 12 T cell receptor beta chains below all came from one sample that was sequenced in a study of CD8 T cells in ankylosing spondylitis. Broader study findings: Characteristic, it appeared, of ankylosing spondylitis blood was a TCR beta motif of fewer than 10 highly homologous variants.

These receptors have no known antigen. TCRdb ran MiXCR on the 5' RACE reads and lists one entry per CDR3 protein. The sample yields about 420,000 distinct CDR3 sequences, under 25% seen once. The sample comprised blood, either unsorted or a sorted T cell fraction (not recorded which). The receptors shown here come from a male donor with ankylosing spondylitis.

The chain links TRBV12-3 or TRBV12-4 to TRBJ2-5; the match to TRBD2 covers 10 bases. V trimming: 1 base; J trimming: 7 bases; junction bases outside the gene matches: 6. CDR3 size: 15 residues. The CDR3 protein is CASSLVLAGVATQYF. The CDR3 coding sequence is TGTGCCAGCAGTTTAGTCCTAGCGGGAGTGGCGACCCAGTACTTC.

This clonotype was seen a few times. The rearrangement joins TRBV10-3 to TRBJ2-1; the D is unclear. This CDR3 has 15 residues. Germline V CDR1 and CDR2: ENHRY, SYGVKD. V was clipped by 4 bases and J by 4 bases, with 14 bases between them. The CDR3 sequence: CAISGLQTAYNEQFF. The CDR3 bases are TGTGCCATCAGTGGATTACAGACGGCTTACAATGAGCAGTTCTTC.

The table lists this clonotype with a few counts. The chain carries TRBV2 and TRBJ2-1; 12 bases map to TRBD1. The CDR3 is 16 residues long. Germline V gene data show CDR1 as SNHLY and CDR2 as FYNNEI. V was clipped by 6 bases and J by 6 bases; unmatched bases: 9. The CDR3: CASSGTGGNRINEQFF. CDR3 bases: TGTGCCAGCAGCGGGACAGGGGGCAATCGAATCAATGAGCAGTTCTTC.

This clonotype came up a few times. The gene calls are TRBV5-1 and TRBJ2-1, with 8 bases fitting TRBD2. The CDR3 covers 15 residues. V was clipped by 4 bases and J by 1 base; unmatched bases: 4. Germline CDR1 and CDR2: SGHRS and YFSETQ. The CDR3 DNA reads as TGCGCCAGCAGCGGTGGGACTAGTTCCTACAATGAGCAGTTCTTC. Translation gives CASSGGTSSYNEQFF.

V gene TRBV7-8 combines with J gene TRBJ2-7; tentatively, D is TRBD2 (6 bases). Germline-derived CDR1 and CDR2 are SGHVS and FQNEAQ. The CDR3 totals 15 residues. V was cut by 0 bases and J by 0 bases, with 9 bases left in between. This chain's CDR3 is CASSLAGGVSYEQYF. CDR3 nucleotide sequence: TGTGCCAGCAGCTTAGCGGGCGGGGTCTCCTACGAGCAGTACTTC.

The chain couples TRBV6-2 or TRBV6-3 to TRBJ1-1, with D maybe TRBD1 (5 bases). The CDR3 extends over 15 amino acids. The germline gives CDR1 MNHEY, CDR2 SVGEGT. Trimming left V 0 bases short and J 1 base short, with 9 bases between. This chain's CDR3 is CASSYSSQGNTEAFF. CDR3 sequence (DNA): TGTGCCAGCAGTTACTCATCCCAGGGGAACACTGAAGCTTTCTTT.

The gene calls are TRBV24-1 and TRBJ2-2; D call uncertain. Between the trimmed V and J ends, which lost 1 base and 2 bases, there was a span of 13 bases. The germline V gene has CDR1 KGHDR and CDR2 SFDVKD. The CDR3 is 17 residues long. CDR3 sequence: CATSDLFSGFNTGELFF. The CDR3 DNA reads TGTGCCACCAGTGATTTATTCTCCGGATTCAACACCGGGGAGCTGTTTTTT.

The chain carries TRBV7-3 and TRBJ2-2; possibly TRBD2 for D (6 bases). Trimming took off 4 bases at V and 3 bases at J, with 12 bases between the two ends. The CDR3 spans 15 residues. Germline loops: CDR1 SGHTA, CDR2 FQGTGA. The CDR3 region is CASSSYGGDTGELFF. The CDR3 DNA follows: TGTGCCAGCAGCTCCTACGGCGGGGACACCGGGGAGCTGTTTTTT.

This clonotype occurred a few times. CDR3 residues: CASRPAGSGFTEAFF. The CDR3, as DNA: TGTGCCAGCAGGCCAGCTGGGTCTGGGTTCACTGAAGCTTTCTTT. The chain carries TRBV7-2 and TRBJ1-1; D remains ambiguous. The V gene lost 6 bases and the J gene lost 4 bases, with 18 bases spanning the gap. CDR3 length: 15 amino acids. Germline CDR1 SGHTA, CDR2 FQGNSA.

V is TRBV20-1 and J is TRBJ1-1; D possibly corresponds to TRBD1 (5 bases). Germline V lookup: CDR1 DFQATT, CDR2 SNEGSKA (reference sequence). This CDR3 region has 15 residues. V was cut by 5 bases and J by 4 bases, with 20 bases left in between. CDR3 amino acids: CSAGTRRAWGTEAFF. The DNA of the CDR3 is TGCAGTGCTGGGACCAGAAGGGCCTGGGGCACTGAAGCTTTCTTT.

This chain links TRBV5-6 with TRBJ2-7; TRBD1 aligns across 8 bases. This CDR3 spans 15 amino acids. The ends lost 4 bases at V and 2 bases at J; junction bases unmatched: 8. Germline assignment: CDR1 SGHDT and CDR2 YYEEEE. The DNA for the CDR3 is TGTGCCAGCAGCACCCAACAGGGGGGACCCTACGAGCAGTACTTC. Amino acid sequence: CASSTQQGGPYEQYF.

This clonotype has just one count. The rearrangement uses TRBV10-3 and TRBJ2-2, with a weak D call TRBD2 (6 bases). Germline V CDR1 and CDR2: ENHRY, SYGVKD. The CDR3 covers 15 residues. V was shortened by 4 bases and J by 6 bases, with 15 bases between the two germline ends. Here the CDR3 DNA reads TGTGCCATCAGTGGGACTAACCAAGCTCCCGGGGAGCTGTTTTTT. This encodes CAISGTNQAPGELFF.